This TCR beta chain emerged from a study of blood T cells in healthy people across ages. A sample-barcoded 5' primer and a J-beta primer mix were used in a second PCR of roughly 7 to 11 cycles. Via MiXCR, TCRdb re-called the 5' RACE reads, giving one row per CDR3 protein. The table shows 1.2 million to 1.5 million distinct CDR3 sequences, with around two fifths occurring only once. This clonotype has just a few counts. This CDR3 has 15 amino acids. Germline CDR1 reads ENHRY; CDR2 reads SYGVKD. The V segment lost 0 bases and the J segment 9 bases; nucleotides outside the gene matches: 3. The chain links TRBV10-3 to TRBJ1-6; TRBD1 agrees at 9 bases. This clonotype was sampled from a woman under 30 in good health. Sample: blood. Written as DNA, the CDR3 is TGTGCCATCAGTGAGTCGAAGACAGGGGGTTCACCCCTCCACTTT. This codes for CAISESKTGGSPLHF.